A single sample is the source of the 18 T cell receptor beta chains below, sequenced in a study of T cell responses to AZD1222 COVID-19 vaccine. Only in-frame clones appear in the TCRdb table, and some are missing; sequencing was by immunoSEQ multiplex PCR. Among 180,000 or so clones listed, around nine tenths were seen once. The sample was peripheral blood, taken 28 days after the second AZD1222 dose. These receptors were collected from an adult who received the AZD1222 COVID-19 vaccine.

This clone was detected only once. The rearrangement links TRBV11-2 to TRBJ1-1, with D possibly being TRBD1 (5 bases). Germline CDR1 reads SGHAT; CDR2 reads FQNNGV. V was trimmed by 5 bases and J by 1 base, leaving 11 bases between them. This CDR3 comprises 14 residues. The CDR3 sequence is CASSVGRRNTEAFF. The CDR3 DNA reads as TGTGCCAGCAGCGTGGGACGGCGGAACACTGAAGCTTTCTTT.

This clone has more than one count but fewer than ten. This rearrangement joins TRBV6-1 to TRBJ1-6, with 8 nucleotides matching TRBD1. V was pared by 0 bases and J by 17 bases, with 6 bases of the junction left unmatched. CDR3 length: 13 amino acids. Germline CDR1 is MNHNS and CDR2 is SASEGT. The CDR3 DNA reads as TGTGCCAGCAGTGAAGCGAGGGACAGGACCGTCCACTTT. Translating it yields CASSEARDRTVHF.

The V call is TRBV28, the J call TRBJ2-7; D is tentatively TRBD1 or TRBD2 (5 bases each). The CDR3 has 14 residues. Per the germline V gene, CDR1 is MDHEN and CDR2 is SYDVKM. The V gene lost 5 bases and the J gene lost 2 bases, with 13 bases spanning the gap. The CDR3 coding sequence is TGTGCCAGCAGTGTCGGGACGGTACCCTACGAGCAGTACTTC. Protein: CASSVGTVPYEQYF.

Notes on this clone: An end of the junction does not agree with germline; a read error may underlie this. The J gene is TRBJ2-5, the V gene TRBV7-7, with D possibly matching TRBD1 (5 bases). This CDR3 contains 15 residues. CDR1 SSHAT and CDR2 FNYEAQ come from the germline V gene (reference sequence). In DNA form, the CDR3 reads TGTGCTAGCAGCTCAGGGCCAGGGTCCCAAGAGACCCAGTACTTC. It codes for CASSSGPGSQETQYF.

This chain connects TRBV19 to TRBJ1-5; D is unclear. V lost 3 bases and J 3 bases, leaving 12 bases between the germline ends. From germline, CDR1 is LNHDA and CDR2 SQIVND (reference sequence). The CDR3 is 15 amino acids. The DNA for the CDR3 is TGTGCCAGTAGTATGGATTCTGGTGCCAATCAGCCCCAGCATTTT. Its protein is CASSMDSGANQPQHF.

The CDR3 sequence: CASSSPTGSIRQQYF. For the CDR3, the DNA is TGTGCCAGCAGTTCTCCGACAGGGTCCATTAGGCAGCAGTACTTC. V and J are TRBV28 and TRBJ2-7, with 7 bases aligning to TRBD1. The CDR3 runs 15 residues. The germline CDR1 and CDR2 sequences are MDHEN and SYDVKM. V shed 4 bases, J shed 8 bases, and the junction held 14 bases outside the gene matches.

DNA for the CDR3: TGTGCCAGCAGTCGGGCAGGGGAAGGTTCACCCCTCCACTTT. Translating it yields CASSRAGEGSPLHF. The rearrangement joins TRBV27 to TRBJ1-6; tentatively, D is TRBD1 (6 bases). The germline V gene encodes CDR1 MNHEY and CDR2 SMNVEV (reference sequence). This CDR3 has 14 amino acids. V was clipped by 5 bases and J by 9 bases, with 14 bases between them.

V usage is TRBV18 and J usage is TRBJ1-5; no clear D. The germline V gene encodes CDR1 KGHSH and CDR2 LQKENI. V gave up 3 bases and J gave up 11 bases, with 14 bases separating them. CDR3 length: 13 residues. Here the CDR3 DNA reads TGTGCCAGCTCACCCGACCAGGTTCGGGCCCAGCATTTT. It encodes CASSPDQVRAQHF. Complete variable domain (other parts from reference TRBV18 and TRBJ1-5): NAGVMQNPRHLVRRRGQEARLRCSPMKGHSHVYWYRQLPEEGLKFMVYLQKENIIDESGMPKERFSAEFPKEGPSILRIQQVVRGDSAAYFCASSPDQVRAQHFGDGTRLSIL.

V is TRBV6-5 and J is TRBJ2-7, with TRBD2 identical over 10 bases. Per germline, CDR1 MNHEY and CDR2 SVGAGI. The CDR3 length is 16 residues. V lost 0 bases and J lost 0; bases outside the gene matches: 2. The CDR3 sequence is CASSYSPSGGSYEQYF. The CDR3, as DNA: TGTGCCAGCAGTTACTCGCCTAGCGGGGGCTCCTACGAGCAGTACTTC.

This clone was found a few times. The chain uses TRBV3-1 (or the pseudogene TRBV3-2) and TRBJ1-1; 9 bases match TRBD1. The CDR3 is 18 amino acids. Trimming removed 4 bases from V and 2 bases from J; junction bases left unmatched: 14. The V gene's germline CDR1 is LGHDT and CDR2 YNNKEL (reference sequence). CDR3 sequence reads: CASSPPQGAGMYNTEAFF. The CDR3 DNA is TGTGCCAGCAGCCCACCACAGGGGGCGGGAATGTACAACACTGAAGCTTTCTTT.

This chain joins TRBV7-9 and TRBJ2-3, with 8 bases identical to TRBD2. The trim removed 2 bases at V and 1 base at J, leaving 5 bases unmatched. This CDR3 spans 16 amino acids. The germline CDR1 and CDR2 sequences are SEHNR and FQNEAQ (reference sequence). DNA for the CDR3: TGTGCCAGCAGCTTAACAACTAGCGGAGGCACAGATACGCAGTATTTT. Amino acid sequence: CASSLTTSGGTDTQYF.

V and J are TRBV6-2 or TRBV6-3 and TRBJ2-4, with D perhaps being TRBD1 or TRBD2 (5 bases each). The CDR3 has 17 residues. From germline, CDR1 is MNHEY and CDR2 SVGEGT. Trimming removed 5 bases at V and 6 bases at J, with 23 bases between. The CDR3, as DNA: TGTGCCAGCAGTATCTTTTCGTCATCAAGGGGACGAAACATTCAGTACTTC. It codes for CASSIFSSSRGRNIQYF.

This chain's CDR3 is CASSQEGRSLPSGTQYF. CDR3 bases: TGTGCCAGCAGCCAAGAAGGGCGTTCCCTTCCTTCGGGGACGCAGTATTTT. V usage is TRBV3-1 (or the pseudogene TRBV3-2) and J usage is TRBJ2-3; possible D gene TRBD2, 5 bases. The germline V gene has CDR1 LGHDT and CDR2 YNNKEL (reference sequence). The V end was cut by 0 bases, the J end by 9 bases, with 22 bases between. The length of the CDR3 is 17 residues.

The chain combines TRBV4-3 with TRBJ2-3; D gene uncertain. From germline, CDR1 is LGHNA and CDR2 YSLEER. The ends were cut back, 0 bases at V and 7 bases at J, with 8 bases in the middle. The length of the CDR3 is 13 residues. In DNA form, the CDR3 reads TGCGCCAGCAGCCAAGATTTAGGTTATACGCAGTATTTT. It specifies CASSQDLGYTQYF.

This clone showed up just once. The chain employs TRBV27 and TRBJ2-7; 11 bases map to TRBD1. The CDR3 loop spans 15 amino acids. The germline V gene encodes CDR1 MNHEY and CDR2 SMNVEV (reference sequence). V shed 6 bases, J shed 4 bases, and the junction held 8 bases outside the gene matches. The CDR3 loop is CASSLLGTGGYEQYF. CDR3 in DNA: TGTGCCAGCAGCCTACTTGGGACAGGGGGTTACGAGCAGTACTTC.

V is TRBV11-1 and J is TRBJ1-1, with 10 bases that match TRBD1. Germline assignment: CDR1 SGHAT and CDR2 FQDESV (reference sequence). The CDR3 is 14 amino acids. The V gene end was trimmed by 5 bases and the J gene end by 3 bases; junction bases not matched to a gene: 3. CDR3 sequence: CASSPDRGHTEAFF. CDR3 bases: TGTGCCAGCAGCCCCGACAGGGGGCACACTGAAGCTTTCTTT.

The chain carries TRBV18 and TRBJ2-7; perhaps TRBD2 as D (6 bases). CDR1 KGHSH and CDR2 LQKENI come from the germline V gene. The length of the CDR3 is 15 residues. Trimming left V 3 bases short and J 5 bases short, with 17 bases between. CDR3 residues: CASSPSTGSLDEQYF. The CDR3 coding sequence is TGTGCCAGCTCACCTTCTACCGGGAGTCTGGACGAGCAGTACTTC.

This sequence joins TRBV7-3 and TRBJ2-2; a possible D gene is TRBD2 (5 bases). Germline V gene lookup returns CDR1 SGHTA and CDR2 FQGTGA. Trimming pared 5 bases from V and 0 bases from J, leaving 16 bases between. This CDR3 is built from 17 residues. The DNA for the CDR3 is TGTGCCAGCAGCCGGACTGGGGATAGGGCGAACACCGGGGAGCTGTTTTTT. The encoded protein is CASSRTGDRANTGELFF.